These 8 T cell receptor beta chains share one sample of origin, sequenced in a study of blood T cell dynamics during melanoma immunotherapy. Assay: immunoSEQ multiplex PCR; the TCRdb copy retains only in-frame clones and omits some. The profile covers thousands of clones, with 85% appearing a single time and roughly 1% taken by the ten largest. Time point meaning: week 3, after first cycle of checkpoint inhibitor. Sequenced material: blood, taken from a patient treated with checkpoint blockade. These TCRs come from a human donor with melanoma.

This sequence joins TRBV7-2 and TRBJ2-3; D uncertain. Trimming left V 2 bases short and J 0 bases short, with 6 bases between. This CDR3 spans 14 amino acids. CDR1 is SGHTA and CDR2 is FQGNSA in the germline V gene. This chain's CDR3 is CASSLRRSTDTQYF. CDR3 nucleotide sequence: TGTGCCAGCAGCTTACGGCGGAGCACAGATACGCAGTATTTT. Full variable domain (remainder filled in from reference TRBV7-2 and TRBJ2-3): GAGVSQSPSNKVTEKGKDVELRCDPISGHTALYWYRQSLGQGLEFLIYFQGNSAPDKSGLPSDRFSAERTGGSVSTLTIQRTQQEDSAVYLCASSLRRSTDTQYFGPGTRLTVL.

This clone has only a few counts. CDR3 nucleotide sequence: TGTGCCAGCAGCCAGGGGCAGAGAGCTTTCTTT. The encoded protein is CASSQGQRAFF. This chain uses TRBV5-6 with TRBJ1-1; weak D call: TRBD1 (6 bases). With 4 bases removed from V and 10 bases from J, the gap between germline ends came to 11 bases. Germline V lookup: CDR1 SGHDT, CDR2 YYEEEE. CDR3 length: 11 residues. Complete variable domain (other parts from reference TRBV5-6 and TRBJ1-1): DAGVTQSPTHLIKTRGQQVTLRCSPKSGHDTVSWYQQALGQGPQFIFQYYEEEERQRGNFPDRFSGHQFPNYSSELNVNALLLGDSALYLCASSQGQRAFFGQGTRLTVV.

The rearrangement links TRBV13 to TRBJ1-3; D perhaps matches TRBD1 (6 bases). Germline CDR1 is PRHDT and CDR2 is FYEKMQ (reference sequence). V was clipped by 6 bases and J by 2 bases, with 17 bases between them. There are 16 residues in the CDR3. The CDR3 nucleotides are TGTGCCAGCAGACAACTTCAGGGGTTCGCTGGAAACACCATATATTTT. Its protein product is CASRQLQGFAGNTIYF.

The J gene is TRBJ1-2, the V gene TRBV5-1; a weak D match, TRBD1 (5 bases). Germline CDR1 reads SGHRS; CDR2 reads YFSETQ. The CDR3 runs 12 residues. Trimming pared 7 bases from V and 6 bases from J, leaving 13 bases between. The CDR3 DNA is TGCGCCAGCGGGTATTCCAGGGATGGCTACACCTTC. Translated, it gives CASGYSRDGYTF.

This clone has a single count. This chain joins TRBV5-1 and TRBJ1-5; tentative D call: TRBD1 (5 bases). Germline CDR1 SGHRS, CDR2 YFSETQ. The CDR3 sequence is 13 residues long. V was pared by 5 bases and J by 5 bases, with 11 bases between. In DNA form, the CDR3 reads TGCGCCAGCAGGAGGGACGGTGATCAGCCCCAGCATTTT. It encodes CASRRDGDQPQHF.

The chain uses TRBV7-6 and TRBJ2-5, with D perhaps given as TRBD1 or TRBD2 (7 bases each). V shed 2 bases and J shed 5 bases, with 15 bases lying between them. Germline CDR1 reads SGHVS; CDR2 reads FNYEAQ. The CDR3 runs to 15 residues. As DNA, the CDR3 is TGTGCCAGCAGCTTATTTTCAGGGGGGGAGGAGACCCAGTACTTC. It specifies CASSLFSGGEETQYF.

This clone showed up just a few times. The chain combines TRBV30 with TRBJ1-1; D unresolved. Trimming left V 2 bases short and J 5 bases short, with 6 bases between. Germline loops: CDR1 GTSNPN, CDR2 SVGIG (reference sequence). The CDR3 has 11 amino acids. The CDR3 sequence is CAWSSRTEAFF. In DNA, the CDR3 is TGTGCCTGGAGTTCCCGGACTGAAGCTTTCTTT.

The chain employs TRBV7-8 and TRBJ1-5, with D perhaps TRBD1 (6 bases). CDR1 is SGHVS and CDR2 is FQNEAQ in the germline V gene. This CDR3 spans 15 amino acids. V was clipped by 4 bases and J by 6 bases, with 16 bases between them. The CDR3 reads CASSSSGAGLQPQHF. Here the CDR3 DNA reads TGTGCCAGCAGCTCGTCAGGGGCAGGGCTTCAGCCCCAGCATTTT.